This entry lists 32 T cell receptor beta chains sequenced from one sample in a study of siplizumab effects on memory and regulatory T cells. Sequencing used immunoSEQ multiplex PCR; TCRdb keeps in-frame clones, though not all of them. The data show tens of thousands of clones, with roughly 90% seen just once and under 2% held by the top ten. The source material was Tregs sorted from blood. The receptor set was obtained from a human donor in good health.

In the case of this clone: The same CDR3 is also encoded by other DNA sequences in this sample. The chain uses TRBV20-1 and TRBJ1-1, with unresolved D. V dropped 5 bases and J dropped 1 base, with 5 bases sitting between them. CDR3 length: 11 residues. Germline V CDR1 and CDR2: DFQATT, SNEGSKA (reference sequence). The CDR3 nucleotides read TGCAGTGCTCGGAAGAACACTGAAGCTTTCTTT. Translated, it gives CSARKNTEAFF.

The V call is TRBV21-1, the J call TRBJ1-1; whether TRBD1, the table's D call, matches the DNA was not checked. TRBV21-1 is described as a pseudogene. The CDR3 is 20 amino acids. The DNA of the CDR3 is TGTGCCAGCAGCAAAGTGGATATCTGGCAGGGGCGATTAAGCGGCACTGAAGCTTTCTTT. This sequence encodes CASSKVDIWQGRLSGTEAFF.

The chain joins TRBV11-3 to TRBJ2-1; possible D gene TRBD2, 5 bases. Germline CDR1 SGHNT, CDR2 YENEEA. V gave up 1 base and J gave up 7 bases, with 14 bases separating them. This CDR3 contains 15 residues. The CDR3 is CASSLGASSGNEQFF. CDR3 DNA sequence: TGTGCCAGCAGCTTAGGGGCTAGCAGTGGTAATGAGCAGTTCTTC.

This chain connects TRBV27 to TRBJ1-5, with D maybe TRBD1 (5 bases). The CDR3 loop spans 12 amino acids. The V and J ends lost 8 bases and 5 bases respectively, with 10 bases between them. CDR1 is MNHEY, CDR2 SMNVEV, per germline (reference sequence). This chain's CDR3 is CASWTSHQPQHF. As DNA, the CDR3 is TGTGCCAGCTGGACATCTCATCAGCCCCAGCATTTT.

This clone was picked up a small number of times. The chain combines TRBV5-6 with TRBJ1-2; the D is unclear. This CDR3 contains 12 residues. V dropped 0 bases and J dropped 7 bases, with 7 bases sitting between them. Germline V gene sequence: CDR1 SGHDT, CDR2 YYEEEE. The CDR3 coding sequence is TGTGCCAGCAGCTTGGACAGTCTTGGCTACACCTTC. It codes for CASSLDSLGYTF.

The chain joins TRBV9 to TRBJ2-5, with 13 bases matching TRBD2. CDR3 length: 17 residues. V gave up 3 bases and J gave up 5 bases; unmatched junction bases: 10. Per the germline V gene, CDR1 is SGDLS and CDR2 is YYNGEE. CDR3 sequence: CASSAEVTSGGWETQYF. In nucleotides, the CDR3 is TGTGCCAGCAGCGCCGAGGTGACTAGCGGGGGGTGGGAGACCCAGTACTTC.

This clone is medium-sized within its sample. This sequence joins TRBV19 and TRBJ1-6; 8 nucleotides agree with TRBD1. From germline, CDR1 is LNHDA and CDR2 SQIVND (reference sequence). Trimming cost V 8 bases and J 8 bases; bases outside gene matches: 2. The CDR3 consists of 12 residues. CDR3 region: CASGTGDSPLHF. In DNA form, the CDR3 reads TGTGCCAGTGGGACAGGAGATTCACCCCTCCACTTT.

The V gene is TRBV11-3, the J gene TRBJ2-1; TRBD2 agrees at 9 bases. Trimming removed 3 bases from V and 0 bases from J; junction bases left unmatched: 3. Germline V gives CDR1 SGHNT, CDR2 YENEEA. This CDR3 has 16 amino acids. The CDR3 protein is CASSFGTSISYNEQFF. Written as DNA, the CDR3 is TGTGCCAGCAGCTTCGGGACTAGCATCTCCTACAATGAGCAGTTCTTC.

CDR3 sequence reads: CASAQGTFTNYGYTF. The DNA for the CDR3 is TGTGCCAGCGCGCAGGGAACATTTACTAACTATGGCTACACCTTC. The chain is built from TRBV6-6 and TRBJ1-2; maybe TRBD1 (5 bases). The V gene lost 8 bases and the J gene lost 0 bases, with 16 bases spanning the gap. Germline V gene sequence: CDR1 MNHNY, CDR2 SVGAGI (reference sequence). The CDR3 runs 15 residues.

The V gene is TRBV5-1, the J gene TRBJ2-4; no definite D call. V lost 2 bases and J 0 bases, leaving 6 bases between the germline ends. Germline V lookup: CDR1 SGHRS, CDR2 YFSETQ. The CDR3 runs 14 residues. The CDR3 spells CASSLTEAKNIQYF. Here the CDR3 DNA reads TGCGCCAGCAGCTTAACAGAAGCCAAAAACATTCAGTACTTC.

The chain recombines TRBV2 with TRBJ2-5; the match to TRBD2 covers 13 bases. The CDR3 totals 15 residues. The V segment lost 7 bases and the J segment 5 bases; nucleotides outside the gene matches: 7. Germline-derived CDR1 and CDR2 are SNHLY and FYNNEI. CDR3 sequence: CASTLRTSGGETQYF. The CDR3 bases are TGTGCCAGCACCCTAAGGACTAGCGGGGGTGAGACCCAGTACTTC.

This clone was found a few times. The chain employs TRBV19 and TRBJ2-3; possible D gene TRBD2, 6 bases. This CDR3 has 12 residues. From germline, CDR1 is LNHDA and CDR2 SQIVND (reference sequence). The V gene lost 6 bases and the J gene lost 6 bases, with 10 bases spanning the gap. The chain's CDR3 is CASRGGVDTQYF. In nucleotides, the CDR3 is TGTGCCAGTAGAGGCGGGGTTGATACGCAGTATTTT.

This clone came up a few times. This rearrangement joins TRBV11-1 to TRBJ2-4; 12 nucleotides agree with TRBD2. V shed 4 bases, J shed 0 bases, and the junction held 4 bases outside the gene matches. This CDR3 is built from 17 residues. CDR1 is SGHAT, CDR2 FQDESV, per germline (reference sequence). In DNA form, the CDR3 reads TGTGCCAGCAGCTCTGGACTAGCGGGACTAGCCAAAAACATTCAGTACTTC. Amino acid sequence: CASSSGLAGLAKNIQYF.

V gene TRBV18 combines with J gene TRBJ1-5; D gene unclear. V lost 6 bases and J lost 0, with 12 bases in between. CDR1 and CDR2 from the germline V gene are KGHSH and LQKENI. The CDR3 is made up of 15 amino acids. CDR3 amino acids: CASSPVGSSNQPQHF. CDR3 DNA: TGTGCCAGCTCTCCGGTGGGGTCTAGCAATCAGCCCCAGCATTTT.

Written as DNA, the CDR3 is TGCGCCAGCAGCCAAGACGGGACAGCGTTCTATGGCTACACCTTC. Its translation: CASSQDGTAFYGYTF. J is TRBJ1-2 and V is TRBV4-1; 7 nucleotides agree with TRBD1. In germline, CDR1 is MGHRA, CDR2 YSYEKL. The J segment lost 4 bases and the V segment lost 0 bases, leaving 5 bases of the junction unmatched. The CDR3 loop spans 15 amino acids.

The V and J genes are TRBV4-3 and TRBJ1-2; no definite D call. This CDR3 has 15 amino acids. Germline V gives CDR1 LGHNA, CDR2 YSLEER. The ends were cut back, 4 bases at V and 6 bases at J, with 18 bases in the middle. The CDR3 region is CASSLAYSNEDGYTF. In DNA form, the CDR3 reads TGCGCCAGCAGCCTAGCATACAGTAATGAGGATGGCTACACCTTC.

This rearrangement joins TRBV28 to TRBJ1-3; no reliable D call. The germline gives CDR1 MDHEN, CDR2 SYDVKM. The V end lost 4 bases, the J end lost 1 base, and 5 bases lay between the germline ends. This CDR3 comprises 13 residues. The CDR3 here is CASSWGSGNTIYF. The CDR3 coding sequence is TGTGCCAGCAGTTGGGGTTCTGGAAACACCATATATTTT.

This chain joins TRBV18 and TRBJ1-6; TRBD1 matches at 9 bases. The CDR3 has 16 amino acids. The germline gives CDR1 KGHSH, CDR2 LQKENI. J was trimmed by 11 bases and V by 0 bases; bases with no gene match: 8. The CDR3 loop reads CASSPPDRGYTTPLHF. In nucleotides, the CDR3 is TGTGCCAGCTCACCACCCGACAGGGGGTATACGACACCCCTCCACTTT.

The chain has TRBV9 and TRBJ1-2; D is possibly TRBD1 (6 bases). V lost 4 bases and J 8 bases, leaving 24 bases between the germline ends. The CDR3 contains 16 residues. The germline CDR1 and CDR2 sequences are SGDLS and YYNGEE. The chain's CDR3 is CASSPIARDTSTGYTF. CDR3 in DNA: TGTGCCAGCAGCCCTATAGCGCGGGACACTTCTACGGGCTACACCTTC.

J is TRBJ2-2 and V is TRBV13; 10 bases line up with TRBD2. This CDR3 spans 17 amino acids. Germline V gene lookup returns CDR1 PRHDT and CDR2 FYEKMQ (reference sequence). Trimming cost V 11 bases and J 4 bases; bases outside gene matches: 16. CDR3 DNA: TGTGCCCGCCGCGGGGCCGAGCGGGGGGGCTCCACCGGGGAGCTGTTTTTT. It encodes CARRGAERGGSTGELFF.

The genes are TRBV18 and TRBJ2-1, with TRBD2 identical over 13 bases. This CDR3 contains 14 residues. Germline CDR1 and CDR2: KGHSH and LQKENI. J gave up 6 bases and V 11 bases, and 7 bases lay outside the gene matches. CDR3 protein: CAAGGLAGANEQFF. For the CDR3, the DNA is TGTGCCGCCGGCGGACTAGCGGGGGCCAATGAGCAGTTCTTC.

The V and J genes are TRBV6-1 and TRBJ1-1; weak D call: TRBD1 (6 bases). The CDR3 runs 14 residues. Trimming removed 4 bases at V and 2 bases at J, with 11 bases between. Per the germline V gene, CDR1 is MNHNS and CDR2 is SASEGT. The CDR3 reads CASSVLQGNTEAFF. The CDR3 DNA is TGTGCCAGCAGTGTCTTACAGGGCAACACTGAAGCTTTCTTT.

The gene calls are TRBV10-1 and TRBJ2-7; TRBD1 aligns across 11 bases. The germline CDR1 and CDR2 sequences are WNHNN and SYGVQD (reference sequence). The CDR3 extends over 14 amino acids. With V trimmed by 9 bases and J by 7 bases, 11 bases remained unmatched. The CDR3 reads CARGPDRGRGEQYF. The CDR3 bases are TGCGCCAGGGGTCCGGACAGGGGGCGTGGGGAGCAGTACTTC.

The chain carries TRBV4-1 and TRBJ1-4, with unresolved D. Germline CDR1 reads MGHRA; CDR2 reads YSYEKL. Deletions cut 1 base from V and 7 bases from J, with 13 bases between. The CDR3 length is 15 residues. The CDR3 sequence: CASSQGSSGIEKLFF. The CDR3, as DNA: TGCGCCAGCAGCCAAGGTTCTTCTGGGATTGAAAAACTGTTTTTT.

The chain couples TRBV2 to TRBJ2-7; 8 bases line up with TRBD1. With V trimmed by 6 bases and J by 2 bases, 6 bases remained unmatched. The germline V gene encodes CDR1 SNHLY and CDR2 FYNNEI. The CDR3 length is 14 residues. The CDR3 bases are TGTGCCAGCAGGGGACAGGCCATTACCTACGAGCAGTACTTC. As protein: CASRGQAITYEQYF. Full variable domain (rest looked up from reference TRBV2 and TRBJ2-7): EPEVTQTPSHQVTQMGQEVILRCVPISNHLYFYWYRQILGQKVEFLVSFYNNEISEKSEIFDDQFSVERPDGSNFTLKIRSTKLEDSAMYFCASRGQAITYEQYFGPGTRLTVT.

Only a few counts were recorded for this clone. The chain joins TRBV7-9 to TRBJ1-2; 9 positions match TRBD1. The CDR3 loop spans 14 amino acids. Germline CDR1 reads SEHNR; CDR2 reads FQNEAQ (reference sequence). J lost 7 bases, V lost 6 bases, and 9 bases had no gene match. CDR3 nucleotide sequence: TGTGCCAGCAGTCCCGGGACAGGGTTGGGTGGCTACACCTTC. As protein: CASSPGTGLGGYTF. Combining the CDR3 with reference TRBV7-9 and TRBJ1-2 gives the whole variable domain DTGVSQNPRHKITKRGQNVTFRCDPISEHNRLYWYRQTLGQGPEFLTYFQNEAQLEKSRLLSDRFSAERPKGSFSTLEIQRTEQGDSAMYLCASSPGTGLGGYTFGSGTRLTVV.

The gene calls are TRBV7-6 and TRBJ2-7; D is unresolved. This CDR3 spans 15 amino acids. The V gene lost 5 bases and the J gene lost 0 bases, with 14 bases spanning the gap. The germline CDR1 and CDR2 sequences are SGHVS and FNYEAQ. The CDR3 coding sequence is TGTGCCAGCAGCGACTCCTCAGAACCCTCCTACGAGCAGTACTTC. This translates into CASSDSSEPSYEQYF.

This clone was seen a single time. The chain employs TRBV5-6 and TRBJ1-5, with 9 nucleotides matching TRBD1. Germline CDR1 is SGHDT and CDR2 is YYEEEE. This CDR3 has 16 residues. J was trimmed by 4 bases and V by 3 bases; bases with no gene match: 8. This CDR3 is CASSSSRDRANQPQHF. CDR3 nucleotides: TGTGCCAGCAGCTCCAGTAGGGACAGGGCTAATCAGCCCCAGCATTTT.

The CDR3 coding sequence is TGTGCCAGTAGTATTGGCCTCTCAGATACGCAGTATTTT. This translates into CASSIGLSDTQYF. The chain recombines TRBV19 with TRBJ2-3; D is unresolved. This CDR3 has 13 residues. Germline-derived CDR1 and CDR2 are LNHDA and SQIVND (reference sequence). Trimming removed 3 bases from V and 4 bases from J, with 8 bases in between.

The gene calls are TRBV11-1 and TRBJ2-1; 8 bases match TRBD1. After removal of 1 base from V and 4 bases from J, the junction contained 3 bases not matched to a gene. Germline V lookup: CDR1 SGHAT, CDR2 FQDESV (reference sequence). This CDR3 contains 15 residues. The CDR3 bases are TGTGCCAGCAGCTTAGTCAGGGGGCAATACAATGAGCAGTTCTTC. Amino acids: CASSLVRGQYNEQFF.

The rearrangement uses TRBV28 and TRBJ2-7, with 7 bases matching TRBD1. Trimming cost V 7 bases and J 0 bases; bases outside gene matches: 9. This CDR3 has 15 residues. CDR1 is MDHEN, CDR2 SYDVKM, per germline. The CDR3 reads CASTSPGQFSYEQYF. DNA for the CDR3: TGTGCCAGCACCTCCCCGGGACAGTTCTCCTACGAGCAGTACTTC.

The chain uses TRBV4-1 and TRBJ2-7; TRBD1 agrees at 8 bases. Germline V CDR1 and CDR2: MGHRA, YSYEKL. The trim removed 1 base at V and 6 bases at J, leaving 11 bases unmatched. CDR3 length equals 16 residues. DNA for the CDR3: TGCGCCAGCAGCCAAGGGGAGGACAGGGTTTTTTCCGAGCAGTACTTC. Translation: CASSQGEDRVFSEQYF.